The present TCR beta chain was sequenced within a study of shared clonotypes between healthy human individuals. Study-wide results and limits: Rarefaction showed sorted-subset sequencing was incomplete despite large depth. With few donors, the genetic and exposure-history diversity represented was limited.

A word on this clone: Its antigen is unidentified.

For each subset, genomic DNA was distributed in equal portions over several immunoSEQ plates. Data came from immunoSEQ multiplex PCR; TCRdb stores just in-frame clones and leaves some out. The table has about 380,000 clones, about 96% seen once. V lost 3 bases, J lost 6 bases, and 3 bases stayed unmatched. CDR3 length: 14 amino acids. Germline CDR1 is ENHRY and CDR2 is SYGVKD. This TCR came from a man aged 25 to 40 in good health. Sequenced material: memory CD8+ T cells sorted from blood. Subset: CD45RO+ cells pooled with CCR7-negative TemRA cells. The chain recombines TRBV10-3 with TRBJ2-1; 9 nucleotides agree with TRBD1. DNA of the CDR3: TGTGCCATCAGTGAAAGACAGGGGGTCAATGAGCAGTTCTTC. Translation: CAISERQGVNEQFF.